The 18 T cell receptor beta chains listed next were all sequenced from one sample in a study of T cell clonality in common variable immunodeficiency. Study results and caveats: Reportedly, TCR beta sequences from common variable immunodeficiency showed fewer deletions and N-nucleotide insertions.

The assay was immunoSEQ multiplex PCR, and TCRdb's table has in-frame clones only and misses some. This sample has about 33,000 clones, each found more than once. What these receptors recognize is not known. Source material: peripheral blood mononuclear cells. The receptors originated from a human donor with common variable immunodeficiency.

This clone was seen at least ten times. The read is 3 residues too short to cover the CDR3 end, so that end is filled in from the germline J gene. The J gene is TRBJ2-1, the V gene TRBV6-1; D perhaps matches TRBD1 (5 bases). The CDR3 runs 15 residues. Per the germline V gene, CDR1 is MNHNS and CDR2 is SASEGT. The V gene lost 1 base and the J gene lost 2 bases, with 9 bases spanning the gap. CDR3 bases read: TGTGCCAGCAGTGAAGAGGGGTGGCCCTACAATGAG. Translating gives CASSEEGWPYNE. The entire CDR3 sequence reads CASSEEGWPYNEQFF.

In this sample, this clone turned up a few times. From the germline J gene comes the end of the CDR3, since the read stops 3 residues before it. The V and J genes are TRBV18 and TRBJ1-1; TRBD1 matches 10 bases. Germline V gene lookup returns CDR1 KGHSH and CDR2 LQKENI. This CDR3 contains 18 residues. Losses at the gene ends were 2 bases for V and 0 bases for J; bases not matched to a gene: 9. CDR3 sequence reads: CASSPSGTGVSVNTEAFF. CDR3 DNA, as far as it was read: TGTGCCAGCTCACCATCCGGGACAGGGGTAAGCGTGAACACTGAA. Full variable domain (remainder filled in from reference TRBV18 and TRBJ1-1): NAGVMQNPRHLVRRRGQEARLRCSPMKGHSHVYWYRQLPEEGLKFMVYLQKENIIDESGMPKERFSAEFPKEGPSILRIQQVVRGDSAAYFCASSPSGTGVSVNTEAFFGQGTRLTVV.

Remarks on this clone: The read ends 3 residues shy of where the CDR3 ends; the end is completed using the germline J gene. The chain links TRBV7-6 to TRBJ2-7, with D tentatively TRBD2 (5 bases). The ends were cut back, 5 bases at V and 3 bases at J, with 8 bases in the middle. The germline V gene has CDR1 SGHVS and CDR2 FNYEAQ. The CDR3 length is 12 residues. The sequenced CDR3 bases are TGTGCCAGCAGCCTAACTAGCTACGAG. Its translation is CASSLTSYE. The complete CDR3 sequence is CASSLTSYEQYF.

On this clone itself: The read terminates 3 residues before the CDR3 end, so the remaining end is supplied by the germline J gene. The chain has TRBV7-9 and TRBJ1-6; unclear D gene. This CDR3 has 13 amino acids. Germline lookup yields CDR1 SEHNR and CDR2 FQNEAQ (reference sequence). Trimming removed 2 bases at V and 9 bases at J, with 8 bases between. The CDR3 sequence: CASSLQGGSPLHF. CDR3 DNA, as far as it was read: TGTGCCAGCAGCTTACAAGGCGGTTCACCC.

About this clone itself: The read gets to within 3 residues of the CDR3 end, and the germline J gene fills in the rest. The V call is TRBV30, the J call TRBJ1-3, with 8 bases fitting TRBD1. Germline V gives CDR1 GTSNPN, CDR2 SVGIG (reference sequence). After removal of 3 bases from V and 0 bases from J, the junction contained 7 bases not matched to a gene. This CDR3 has 16 amino acids. CDR3 bases read: TGTGCCTGGAGCGCGGGACAGGACCACTCTGGAAACACC. It yields the protein CAWSAGQDHSGNT. The complete CDR3 reads CAWSAGQDHSGNTIYF.

This clone turned up a few times. Read sequence stops 3 residues before the CDR3 end, and the germline J gene provides the missing end. V is TRBV7-9 and J is TRBJ2-2; weak D call: TRBD2 (7 bases). The V end was cut by 7 bases, the J end by 5 bases, with 14 bases between. The germline V gene has CDR1 SEHNR and CDR2 FQNEAQ (reference sequence). CDR3 length equals 14 residues. The chain's CDR3 is CASTRGANTGELFF. The CDR3 DNA, read in part, is TGTGCCAGCACCCGGGGGGCCAATACCGGGGAG. Together with reference TRBV7-9 and TRBJ2-2, the CDR3 gives the full variable domain: DTGVSQNPRHKITKRGQNVTFRCDPISEHNRLYWYRQTLGQGPEFLTYFQNEAQLEKSRLLSDRFSAERPKGSFSTLEIQRTEQGDSAMYLCASTRGANTGELFFGEGSRLTVL.

As to this clone: The CDR3 end falls 3 residues outside the read, so it is completed with the germline J gene. V usage is TRBV7-6 and J usage is TRBJ2-5, with 9 bases identical to TRBD1. CDR3 length equals 16 residues. The germline gives CDR1 SGHVS, CDR2 FNYEAQ. V trimming: 5 bases; J trimming: 4 bases; junction bases outside the gene matches: 11. This CDR3 reads CASSLQRGQGAETQYF. The sequenced part of the CDR3 DNA is TGTGCCAGCAGCCTTCAGAGGGGACAGGGCGCAGAGACC.

Turning to this clone: The CDR3 end lies 3 residues beyond the end of the read and is filled in from the germline J gene. This chain links TRBV7-2 with TRBJ2-1, with 8 nucleotides matching TRBD2. The CDR3 spans 15 residues. Germline lookup yields CDR1 SGHTA and CDR2 FQGNSA. Trimming removed 4 bases from V and 6 bases from J; junction bases left unmatched: 8. CDR3 in amino acids: CASSSRTGGPNEQFF. The CDR3 bases that were read are TGTGCCAGCAGCTCAAGAACGGGGGGGCCCAATGAG.

This clone was seen at least ten times. The sequenced fragment ends 3 residues before the CDR3 boundary, so the rest is inferred from the germline J gene. V usage is TRBV20-1 and J usage is TRBJ2-3; the match to TRBD1 covers 9 bases. The trim removed 5 bases at V and 2 bases at J, leaving 11 bases unmatched. Germline V gives CDR1 DFQATT, CDR2 SNEGSKA (reference sequence). This CDR3 is built from 16 residues. CDR3 DNA, as far as it was read: TGCAGTGCTCTCGGGGGGACAGGGACTGCCACAGATACG. Amino acids: CSALGGTGTATDT. The whole CDR3 sequence is CSALGGTGTATDTQYF.

In its sample, this clone was seen many times. Read coverage stops 3 residues before the CDR3 terminus; the germline J gene supplies the remainder. V gene TRBV18 combines with J gene TRBJ2-1; 8 bases agree with TRBD2. J was trimmed by 1 base and V by 3 bases; bases with no gene match: 5. The germline V gene has CDR1 KGHSH and CDR2 LQKENI. There are 16 residues in the CDR3. The DNA read from the CDR3 is TGTGCCAGCTCACCCCCGGGACTAGGGTCCTACAATGAG. Translation: CASSPPGLGSYNE. The CDR3 in full is CASSPPGLGSYNEQFF. Variable domain in full (rest from reference TRBV18 and TRBJ2-1): NAGVMQNPRHLVRRRGQEARLRCSPMKGHSHVYWYRQLPEEGLKFMVYLQKENIIDESGMPKERFSAEFPKEGPSILRIQQVVRGDSAAYFCASSPPGLGSYNEQFFGPGTRLTVL.

This clone appeared a few times. CDR3 DNA (partial): TGTGCCTGGAGACAGGGGAAGCATTATGGC. Its protein product is CAWRQGKHYG. In full, the CDR3 reads CAWRQGKHYGYTF. J is TRBJ1-2 and V is TRBV30, with 7 bases aligning to TRBD1. The CDR3 end falls 3 residues outside the read, so it is completed with the germline J gene. The V gene's germline CDR1 is GTSNPN and CDR2 SVGIG (reference sequence). The length of the CDR3 is 13 residues. V lost 3 bases, J lost 5 bases, and 6 bases stayed unmatched.

This clone was detected many times. With the read ending 3 residues before the CDR3 end, the germline J gene is used to fill in that end. This chain connects TRBV20-1 to TRBJ2-3, with D possibly TRBD2 on 5 matching bases. Per germline, CDR1 DFQATT and CDR2 SNEGSKA (reference sequence). The CDR3 is 17 amino acids. V shed 8 bases and J shed 0 bases, with 24 bases lying between them. CDR3 DNA (partial): TGCAGTTCCAGCCATGGGCTTAGCGACTATAGCACAGATACG. Protein sequence: CSSSHGLSDYSTDT. The entire CDR3 reads CSSSHGLSDYSTDTQYF.

As to this clone: The read comes to an end 3 residues before the CDR3 does, leaving the germline J gene to fill in the end. The genes are TRBV18 and TRBJ1-5; D remains ambiguous. The CDR3 has 13 residues. V was pared by 4 bases and J by 4 bases, with 8 bases between. Germline CDR1 reads KGHSH; CDR2 reads LQKENI. The DNA read from the CDR3 is TGTGCCAGCTCACTCGGGGAAAATCAGCCC. As protein: CASSLGENQP. The entire CDR3 protein is CASSLGENQPQHF.

This clone was observed a handful of times. The sequenced fragment ends 3 residues before the CDR3 boundary, so the rest is inferred from the germline J gene. The rearrangement links TRBV6-1 to TRBJ1-1; TRBD1 might be the D (6 bases). Trimming removed 2 bases from V and 6 bases from J, with 10 bases in between. Germline-derived CDR1 and CDR2 are MNHNS and SASEGT. The CDR3 sequence is 13 residues long. CDR3 sequence reads: CASSEQGSPEAFF. The sequenced CDR3 bases are TGTGCCAGCAGTGAACAGGGGTCCCCTGAA.

This clone was seen a handful of times. CDR3 residues: CAWRTLAGTIGEQYF. The sequenced CDR3 bases are TGTGCCTGGAGGACCCTGGCGGGGACGATCGGCGAG. The chain joins TRBV30 to TRBJ2-7, with D maybe TRBD2 (6 bases). Read coverage stops 3 residues before the CDR3 terminus; the germline J gene supplies the remainder. From germline, CDR1 is GTSNPN and CDR2 SVGIG (reference sequence). The CDR3 covers 15 residues. V was clipped by 3 bases and J by 6 bases, with 21 bases between them.

This clone was detected many times. The CDR3 DNA, read in part, is TGCAGTGCTAGAGTTGGCGCGGGCTCTACGGGCGGGGGTTACAATGAG. Translated, it gives CSARVGAGSTGGGYNE. The full CDR3 sequence reads CSARVGAGSTGGGYNEQFF. The V and J genes are TRBV20-1 and TRBJ2-1; 7 bases fit TRBD2. Coverage ceases 3 residues before the CDR3 finishes, and the germline J gene fills in the end. Germline V gene data show CDR1 as DFQATT and CDR2 as SNEGSKA (reference sequence). J gave up 4 bases and V 1 base, and 19 bases lay outside the gene matches. CDR3 length equals 19 residues.

As concerns this clone: The read is 3 residues too short to cover the CDR3 end, so that end is filled in from the germline J gene. This chain links TRBV19 with TRBJ2-2; TRBD2 matches 7 bases. Germline lookup yields CDR1 LNHDA and CDR2 SQIVND (reference sequence). The V segment lost 6 bases and the J segment 4 bases; nucleotides outside the gene matches: 8. The CDR3 loop spans 15 amino acids. CDR3 sequence: CASRPLPGGTGELFF. Incomplete CDR3 DNA: TGTGCCAGTAGACCCCTACCGGGGGGCACCGGGGAG.

This clone was seen at least ten times. The CDR3 extends 3 residues past the end of the read, so its final part is completed from the germline J gene. The rearrangement joins TRBV2 to TRBJ1-2, with 7 bases that match TRBD1. This CDR3 is 15 amino acids long. V lost 4 bases, J lost 2 bases, and 7 bases stayed unmatched. Looked up from germline, CDR1 is SNHLY and CDR2 is FYNNEI. Partial CDR3 DNA: TGTGCCAGCAGTGCTCTAACGACAGGGAACTATGGC. This gives the protein CASSALTTGNYG. The whole CDR3 is CASSALTTGNYGYTF.